A selection of T cell receptor beta chains follows, all from one sample in a study of blood T cell repertoires in COVID-19. Assay used: immunoSEQ multiplex PCR; TCRdb lists only in-frame clones, some missing. The profile shows over 150,000 clones, around nine tenths of them singletons. Material for sequencing was peripheral blood. The receptors derive from a middle-aged man with acute or convalescent COVID-19. Both conserved end residues are part of each CDR3. Each record gives: clone size, J gene, V gene, D gene, CDR3 protein, CDR3 DNA. A D gene is named only where the DNA matches it firmly. Clone sizes are given selectively: once, few, many, or a class where the clone is expanded.

size: .; J: TRBJ2-1; V: TRBV7-3; D: .; CDR3: CASSLTLASDEQFF; DNA: TGTGCCAGCAGCTTAACGCTAGCTAGCGATGAGCAGTTCTTC
size: .; J: TRBJ1-1; V: TRBV15; D: .; CDR3: CATSRAKPLEAFF; DNA: TGTGCCACCAGCAGAGCTAAACCCCTTGAAGCTTTCTTT
size: .; J: TRBJ1-5; V: TRBV12-3/TRBV12-4; D: .; CDR3: CASSRGGNQPQHF; DNA: TGTGCCAGCAGCCGGGGAGGGAATCAGCCCCAGCATTTT
size: .; J: TRBJ2-1; V: TRBV3-1/TRBV3-2; D: TRBD2; CDR3: CASSLLSGGKSSYNEQFF; DNA: TGTGCCAGCAGCCTCCTTAGCGGGGGGAAAAGCTCCTACAATGAGCAGTTCTTC
size: .; J: TRBJ2-1; V: TRBV5-8; D: TRBD2; CDR3: CASSLLAGGPHSYNEQFF; DNA: TGTGCCAGCAGCTTGCTAGCGGGAGGGCCCCACTCCTACAATGAGCAGTTCTTC
size: .; J: TRBJ2-7; V: TRBV5-1; D: .; CDR3: CASRPHPASYEQYF; DNA: TGCGCCAGCAGGCCACACCCAGCGTCCTACGAGCAGTACTTC
size: .; J: TRBJ1-5; V: TRBV7-9; D: .; CDR3: CASSFPFLQPQHF; DNA: TGTGCCAGCAGCTTTCCGTTTTTGCAGCCCCAGCATTTT
size: .; J: TRBJ1-3; V: TRBV5-8; D: .; CDR3: CASSLSSISSGNTIYF; DNA: TGTGCCAGCAGCTTGTCGAGCATAAGCTCTGGAAACACCATATATTTT
size: .; J: TRBJ1-2; V: TRBV7-2; D: .; CDR3: CASSLRAGDDGYTF; DNA: TGTGCCAGCAGCTTACGGGCAGGGGATGATGGCTACACCTTC
size: .; J: TRBJ1-2; V: TRBV4-1; D: TRBD1; CDR3: CASSQGRDSYNYGYTF; DNA: TGCGCCAGCAGCCAAGGCAGGGACAGCTACAACTATGGCTACACCTTC
size: .; J: TRBJ2-1; V: TRBV3-1/TRBV3-2; D: TRBD2; CDR3: CASSPQLLAENSYNEQFF; DNA: TGTGCCAGCAGCCCACAATTACTAGCGGAAAACTCCTACAATGAGCAGTTCTTC
size: .; J: TRBJ1-1; V: TRBV19; D: .; CDR3: CASRRTEAFF; DNA: TGTGCCAGTCGGAGGACTGAAGCTTTCTTT
size: .; J: TRBJ1-2; V: TRBV18; D: TRBD1; CDR3: CASSPPGQGSNYGYTF; DNA: TGTGCCAGCTCACCACCCGGACAGGGCTCTAACTATGGCTACACCTTC
size: .; J: TRBJ2-7; V: TRBV4-2; D: TRBD2; CDR3: CASSQGGTYEQYF; DNA: TGTGCCAGCAGCCAGGGGGGGACCTACGAGCAGTACTTC
size: .; J: TRBJ2-3; V: TRBV6-5; D: .; CDR3: CASSYSWLGPDTQYF; DNA: TGTGCCAGCAGTTACTCGTGGTTGGGGCCAGATACGCAGTATTTT
size: .; J: TRBJ1-2; V: TRBV18; D: .; CDR3: CASSLPAEADYGYTF; DNA: TGTGCCAGCTCCCTACCGGCAGAGGCCGACTATGGCTACACCTTC
size: .; J: TRBJ2-3; V: TRBV15; D: .; CDR3: CATSRDLDSFTDTQYF; DNA: TGTGCCACCAGCAGAGATTTAGACAGCTTCACAGATACGCAGTATTTT
size: once; J: TRBJ1-5; V: TRBV28; D: .; CDR3: CASSLGPGKYSNQPQHF; DNA: TGTGCCAGCAGTTTAGGGCCAGGGAAATATAGCAATCAGCCCCAGCATTTT
size: .; J: TRBJ1-3; V: TRBV19; D: .; CDR3: CASSYGANTIYF; DNA: TGTGCCAGTAGCTATGGTGCAAACACCATATATTTT
size: .; J: TRBJ1-5; V: TRBV19; D: .; CDR3: CASSIDPYGDISNQPQHF; DNA: TGTGCCAGTAGTATAGATCCCTATGGGGACATCAGCAATCAGCCCCAGCATTTT
size: once; J: TRBJ1-2; V: TRBV7-8; D: TRBD1; CDR3: CASSSWRQGALGGYGYTF; DNA: TGTGCCAGCAGCTCCTGGAGGCAGGGGGCACTTGGAGGCTATGGCTACACCTTC
size: once; J: TRBJ1-2; V: TRBV5-1; D: .; CDR3: CASSLDGTRGTF; DNA: TGCGCCAGCAGCTTGGACGGGACCCGGGGGACCTTC
size: .; J: TRBJ1-3; V: TRBV7-3; D: .; CDR3: CASSNPGSGNTIYF; DNA: TGTGCCAGCAGCAATCCGGGCTCTGGAAACACCATATATTTT
size: .; J: TRBJ2-1; V: TRBV6-5; D: TRBD2; CDR3: CASSYGRGGHNEQFF; DNA: TGTGCCAGCAGTTACGGACGGGGGGGCCACAATGAGCAGTTCTTC
size: .; J: TRBJ2-7; V: TRBV2; D: TRBD2; CDR3: CASRWTSYYEQYF; DNA: TGTGCCAGCAGATGGACTAGCTACTACGAGCAGTACTTC
size: .; J: TRBJ2-3; V: TRBV9; D: TRBD2; CDR3: CASSVSGGGATDTQYF; DNA: TGTGCCAGCAGCGTATCGGGCGGGGGGGCCACAGATACGCAGTATTTT
size: .; J: TRBJ2-5; V: TRBV19; D: TRBD2; CDR3: CASSIDALAGGHQETQYF; DNA: TGTGCCAGTAGTATAGATGCCCTAGCGGGGGGACACCAAGAGACCCAGTACTTC
size: .; J: TRBJ2-7; V: TRBV18; D: .; CDR3: CASSPQWATYEQYF; DNA: TGTGCCAGCTCACCACAGTGGGCCACCTACGAGCAGTACTTC
size: .; J: TRBJ2-5; V: TRBV3-1/TRBV3-2; D: TRBD1; CDR3: CASSNRDRGLQETQYF; DNA: TGTGCCAGCAGCAACCGGGACAGGGGCCTTCAAGAGACCCAGTACTTC
size: .; J: TRBJ1-1; V: TRBV4-2; D: .; CDR3: CASSQEDRQRGTEAFF; DNA: TGTGCCAGCAGCCAAGAGGACAGACAGCGAGGAACTGAAGCTTTCTTT
size: .; J: TRBJ2-3; V: TRBV6-1; D: TRBD1; CDR3: CASSEGQGGTDTQYF; DNA: TGTGCCAGCAGTGAGGGACAGGGGGGAACAGATACGCAGTATTTT
size: .; J: TRBJ1-2; V: TRBV19; D: .; CDR3: CASSLGQNYGYTF; DNA: TGTGCCAGTAGCCTCGGACAGAACTATGGCTACACCTTC
size: .; J: TRBJ1-2; V: TRBV6-2/TRBV6-3; D: .; CDR3: CASSYGTPYGYTF; DNA: TGTGCCAGCAGTTACGGGACACCCTATGGCTACACCTTC
size: .; J: TRBJ2-3; V: TRBV3-1/TRBV3-2; D: TRBD2; CDR3: CASSPGLAQPPDTQYF; DNA: TGTGCCAGCAGCCCTGGACTAGCCCAACCCCCAGATACGCAGTATTTT
size: .; J: TRBJ2-1; V: TRBV5-5; D: .; CDR3: CASSLAARGVGEQFF; DNA: TGTGCCAGCAGCTTGGCCGCCAGGGGGGTGGGTGAGCAGTTCTTC
size: .; J: TRBJ2-7; V: TRBV27; D: TRBD2; CDR3: CASSLLTSGVYEQYF; DNA: TGTGCCAGCAGTTTATTGACTAGCGGGGTGTACGAGCAGTACTTC
size: .; J: TRBJ2-2; V: TRBV6-2/TRBV6-3; D: .; CDR3: CASSSQGQELFF; DNA: TGTGCCAGCAGTTCCCAGGGACAGGAGCTGTTTTTT
size: once; J: TRBJ2-7; V: TRBV24-1; D: .; CDR3: CATSDPGTYEQYF; DNA: TGTGCCACCAGTGATCCCGGGACTTACGAGCAGTACTTC
size: .; J: TRBJ1-4; V: TRBV11-3; D: .; CDR3: CASSLVRGIEKLFF; DNA: TGTGCCAGCAGCTTGGTGCGGGGTATAGAAAAACTGTTTTTT
size: .; J: TRBJ2-3; V: TRBV6-5; D: TRBD2; CDR3: CASSTGTSGTDTQYF; DNA: TGTGCCAGCAGTACCGGGACTAGCGGCACAGATACGCAGTATTTT